The 21 T cell receptor beta chains given below trace back to one sample, sequenced in a study of T cell responses to AZD1222 COVID-19 vaccine. Libraries were prepared by immunoSEQ multiplex PCR; TCRdb keeps only in-frame clonotypes and omits some of them. The sample lists 95,000 to 110,000 clones, less than 95% occurring once. The sample here was peripheral blood, taken on day 0 of AZD1222 vaccination. Receptor source: an adult in good health.

The chain is built from TRBV12-5 and TRBJ2-1; 11 bases map to TRBD2. V was pared by 4 bases and J by 4 bases, with 6 bases of the junction left unmatched. The CDR3 has 16 residues. Germline V CDR1 and CDR2: LGHNT, FRNRAP. The CDR3 sequence is CASGWPSGGWYNEQFF. CDR3 coding DNA: TGTGCTAGTGGTTGGCCTAGCGGGGGGTGGTACAATGAGCAGTTCTTC.

J is TRBJ1-1 and V is TRBV13, with a weak D call TRBD1 (5 bases). The germline V gene encodes CDR1 PRHDT and CDR2 FYEKMQ (reference sequence). V lost 0 bases and J lost 5, with 13 bases in between. This CDR3 has 15 amino acids. The CDR3 sequence is CASSLGLVGGTEAFF. The CDR3 DNA follows: TGTGCCAGCAGCTTAGGTTTGGTGGGGGGAACTGAAGCTTTCTTT.

The chain combines TRBV7-2 with TRBJ1-4, with a possible D match to TRBD1 (6 bases). The CDR3 is 14 amino acids. Germline values: CDR1 SGHTA, CDR2 FQGNSA. Trimming took off 8 bases at V and 5 bases at J, with 15 bases between the two ends. The CDR3 nucleotides read TGTGCCAGCGGCCGGAGGGGGAGAAATGAAAAACTGTTTTTT. Translated: CASGRRGRNEKLFF.

V usage is TRBV28 and J usage is TRBJ2-7; TRBD1 is a possible D gene (6 bases). The CDR3 is 14 residues long. Trimming removed 5 bases from V and 5 bases from J, with 16 bases in between. From germline, CDR1 is MDHEN and CDR2 SYDVKM. Here the CDR3 DNA reads TGTGCCAGCAGTCCTACAGGGTTTTCCCACGAGCAGTACTTC. Translating it yields CASSPTGFSHEQYF. Together with reference TRBV28 and TRBJ2-7, the CDR3 gives the full variable domain: DVKVTQSSRYLVKRTGEKVFLECVQDMDHENMFWYRQDPGLGLRLIYFSYDVKMKEKGDIPEGYSVSREKKERFSLILESASTNQTSMYLCASSPTGFSHEQYFGPGTRLTVT.

This clone was detected only a few times. CDR3 loop: CASSPALTGEAFF. As DNA, the CDR3 is TGCGCCAGCAGCCCGGCCCTGACAGGGGAAGCTTTCTTT. This sequence joins TRBV5-1 and TRBJ1-1; TRBD1 matches at 7 bases. V shed 4 bases, J shed 8 bases, and the junction held 8 bases outside the gene matches. CDR1 and CDR2 from the germline V gene are SGHRS and YFSETQ. CDR3 length equals 13 residues.

The V and J genes are TRBV7-8 and TRBJ2-3; 8 bases align to TRBD1. V gave up 4 bases and J gave up 5 bases; unmatched junction bases: 14. Germline V gene sequence: CDR1 SGHVS, CDR2 FQNEAQ. There are 17 residues in the CDR3. This chain's CDR3 is CASSSPGQEDPGDTQYF. DNA of the CDR3: TGTGCCAGCAGCTCCCCGGGACAGGAGGACCCCGGAGATACGCAGTATTTT. The whole variable domain, filled in from reference TRBV7-8 and TRBJ2-3, reads GAGVSQSPRYKVAKRGQDVALRCDPISGHVSLFWYQQALGQGPEFLTYFQNEAQLDKSGLPSDRFFAERPEGSVSTLKIQRTQQEDSAVYLCASSSPGQEDPGDTQYFGPGTRLTVL.

The chain has TRBV20-1 and TRBJ2-1, with no clear D. The CDR3 is 11 residues long. CDR1 and CDR2 from the germline V gene are DFQATT and SNEGSKA (reference sequence). V was clipped by 3 bases and J by 8 bases, with 8 bases between them. The CDR3 loop reads CSASDRYEQFF. The CDR3 DNA is TGCAGTGCTAGCGACCGGTATGAGCAGTTCTTC.

The table lists this clone with a count of one. The chain has TRBV28 and TRBJ1-2; D call uncertain. Trimming shortened V by 7 bases and J by 5 bases, and 17 bases separated the two germline ends. The CDR3 consists of 14 residues. CDR1 is MDHEN, CDR2 SYDVKM, per germline. In nucleotides, the CDR3 is TGTGCCAGCAACTTGGGAGTGGGTCCGTATGGCTACACCTTC. It is translated as CASNLGVGPYGYTF.

V is TRBV11-2 and J is TRBJ2-1, with TRBD2 as a possible D gene (6 bases). CDR1 SGHAT and CDR2 FQNNGV come from the germline V gene. The CDR3 consists of 13 residues. Trimming shortened V by 8 bases and J by 7 bases, and 15 bases separated the two germline ends. CDR3 bases: TGTGCCAGCGGAGGGCGGGTGAGGAATGAGCAGTTCTTC. This encodes CASGGRVRNEQFF.

This chain links TRBV30 with TRBJ1-3; 7 nucleotides agree with TRBD1. The CDR3 length is 13 residues. V gave up 5 bases and J gave up 7 bases; unmatched junction bases: 8. CDR1 is GTSNPN and CDR2 is SVGIG in the germline V gene (reference sequence). This chain's CDR3 is CAWQQGLRNTIYF. Here the CDR3 DNA reads TGTGCCTGGCAACAGGGGCTCCGGAACACCATATATTTT.

The genes are TRBV10-3 and TRBJ2-7; D unresolved. V lost 7 bases and J lost 0, with 13 bases in between. CDR1 and CDR2 (germline): ENHRY, SYGVKD. CDR3 length equals 14 residues. CDR3 amino acids: CAITETPSSYEQYF. The CDR3 nucleotides are TGTGCCATCACGGAGACACCAAGCTCCTACGAGCAGTACTTC.

The chain employs TRBV11-2 and TRBJ2-2, with TRBD1 as a possible D gene (6 bases). The V end was cut by 5 bases, the J end by 7 bases, with 14 bases between. The CDR3 has 14 residues. CDR1 SGHAT and CDR2 FQNNGV come from the germline V gene. The chain's CDR3 is CASSTPGAFGELFF. For the CDR3, the DNA is TGTGCCAGCAGCACCCCAGGGGCGTTCGGGGAGCTGTTTTTT. Full variable domain (outside the CDR3, taken from reference TRBV11-2 and TRBJ2-2): EAGVAQSPRYKIIEKRQSVAFWCNPISGHATLYWYQQILGQGPKLLIQFQNNGVVDDSQLPKDRFSAERLKGVDSTLKIQPAKLEDSAVYLCASSTPGAFGELFFGEGSRLTVL.

V gene TRBV28 combines with J gene TRBJ1-6, with D hard to call. Between the trimmed V and J ends, which lost 6 bases and 10 bases, there was a span of 19 bases. Germline values: CDR1 MDHEN, CDR2 SYDVKM. This CDR3 spans 15 amino acids. This chain's CDR3 is CASSALGGSGSPLHF. CDR3 coding DNA: TGTGCCAGCAGCGCCCTCGGTGGTTCGGGGTCACCCCTCCACTTT.

The chain joins TRBV7-2 to TRBJ1-5, with a possible D match to TRBD1 (5 bases). The CDR3 totals 13 residues. V lost 6 bases, J lost 4 bases, and 10 bases lay in between. Germline V gives CDR1 SGHTA, CDR2 FQGNSA. The CDR3 region is CASSRDGNQPQHF. In DNA, the CDR3 is TGTGCCAGCAGTCGGGACGGAAATCAGCCCCAGCATTTT.

J is TRBJ2-5 and V is TRBV28, with TRBD2 matching over 11 bases. This CDR3 has 16 amino acids. Germline V gene sequence: CDR1 MDHEN, CDR2 SYDVKM. V lost 1 base and J lost 3; bases outside the gene matches: 4. The CDR3 DNA is TGTGCCAGCAGTTTATTAGGGACTAGCGGAAAAGAGACCCAGTACTTC. Amino acids: CASSLLGTSGKETQYF. Full variable domain (remainder filled in from reference TRBV28 and TRBJ2-5): DVKVTQSSRYLVKRTGEKVFLECVQDMDHENMFWYRQDPGLGLRLIYFSYDVKMKEKGDIPEGYSVSREKKERFSLILESASTNQTSMYLCASSLLGTSGKETQYFGPGTRLLVL.

This chain connects TRBV9 to TRBJ2-3; maybe TRBD2 (7 bases). Germline V gene sequence: CDR1 SGDLS, CDR2 YYNGEE. Trimming took 0 bases from V and 5 from J, leaving 16 bases between them. The CDR3 loop spans 16 amino acids. The CDR3 loop reads CASSVGRGPAGDTQYF. As DNA, the CDR3 is TGTGCCAGCAGCGTAGGGCGGGGGCCGGCGGGAGATACGCAGTATTTT.

V and J are TRBV11-2 and TRBJ2-1; possible D gene TRBD2, 6 bases. This CDR3 comprises 16 residues. V was clipped by 5 bases and J by 4 bases, with 18 bases between them. Germline CDR1 is SGHAT and CDR2 is FQNNGV. The CDR3 nucleotides read TGTGCCAGCAGCCTCCTTGGGGGGAAGATATACAATGAGCAGTTCTTC. Translation gives CASSLLGGKIYNEQFF.

The V call is TRBV4-3, the J call TRBJ1-1; TRBD1 matches 8 bases. In germline, CDR1 is LGHNA, CDR2 YSLEER. The CDR3 has 15 amino acids. V lost 1 base, J lost 1 base, and 2 bases stayed unmatched. The CDR3 sequence: CASSQGTGKNTEAFF. The CDR3 DNA sequence: TGCGCCAGCAGCCAAGGGACAGGGAAGAACACTGAAGCTTTCTTT.

This chain's CDR3 is CASSPGPNQPQHF. CDR3 DNA sequence: TGCGCCAGCAGCCCGGGACCTAATCAGCCCCAGCATTTT. The J gene is TRBJ1-5, the V gene TRBV4-1; TRBD1 might be the D (5 bases). Trimming took off 4 bases at V and 4 bases at J, with 8 bases between the two ends. Germline CDR1 MGHRA, CDR2 YSYEKL. The CDR3 has 13 amino acids.

This sequence joins TRBV5-1 and TRBJ2-2; D unclear. Germline CDR1 and CDR2: SGHRS and YFSETQ. V was cut by 2 bases and J by 5 bases, with 10 bases left in between. This CDR3 region has 14 residues. DNA for the CDR3: TGCGCCAGCAGCTTCGATCCGACAACCGGGGAGCTGTTTTTT. This gives the protein CASSFDPTTGELFF.

The chain carries TRBV5-1 and TRBJ2-5, with 8 bases matching TRBD2. Trimming at V came to 4 bases and at J to 5 bases, leaving 4 bases not matched to a gene. The CDR3 length is 13 residues. From germline, CDR1 is SGHRS and CDR2 YFSETQ. CDR3 coding DNA: TGCGCCAGCAGCCCCCCGGGGGGGGAGACCCAGTACTTC. As protein: CASSPPGGETQYF. The complete variable domain, with remaining parts taken from reference TRBV5-1 and TRBJ2-5, reads KAGVTQTPRYLIKTRGQQVTLSCSPISGHRSVSWYQQTPGQGLQFLFEYFSETQRNKGNFPGRFSGRQFSNSRSEMNVSTLELGDSALYLCASSPPGGETQYFGPGTRLLVL.